This T cell receptor beta chain originates from a study of early stage breast cancer tumors. Study overall: About 70% of the 16 invasive tumors were ER+, PR+ and HER2-.

The study's findings and limits: Comparing each tissue with blood distinguished tumor from normal in 14 of 16 patients. Commonly generated sequences made up most enriched TCRB sequences shared between patients.

Germline V lookup: CDR1 SEHNR, CDR2 FQNEAQ (reference sequence). Trimming cost V 1 base and J 6 bases, with 13 bases left between them. The CDR3 is 14 residues long. A single count supports this clone. Antigen: not known. Each sample had two DNA replicates, 0.5 to 0.65 ug blood or roughly 1.4 ug tissue. Libraries were prepared by immunoSEQ multiplex PCR; TCRdb keeps only in-frame clonotypes and omits some of them. Among tens of thousands of clones, over 65% were seen once, and the ten largest hold about 3.4%. The sequencing input was blood. This clonotype was sampled from a person in their thirties with breast cancer. The J gene is TRBJ2-7, the V gene TRBV7-9, with D perhaps TRBD1 (5 bases). The chain's CDR3 is CASSLEGRASEQYF. The DNA of the CDR3 is TGTGCCAGCAGCTTAGAGGGCAGGGCGTCCGAGCAGTACTTC.